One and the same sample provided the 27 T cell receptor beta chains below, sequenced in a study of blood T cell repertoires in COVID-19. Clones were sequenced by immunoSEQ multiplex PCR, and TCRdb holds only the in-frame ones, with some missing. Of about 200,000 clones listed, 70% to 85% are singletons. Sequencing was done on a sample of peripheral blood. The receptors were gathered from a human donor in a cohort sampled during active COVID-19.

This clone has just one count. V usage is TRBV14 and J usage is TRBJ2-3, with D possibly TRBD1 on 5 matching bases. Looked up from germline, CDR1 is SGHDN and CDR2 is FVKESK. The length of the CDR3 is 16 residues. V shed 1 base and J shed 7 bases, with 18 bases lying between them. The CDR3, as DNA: TGTGCCAGCAGCCAAGGGACACCTTCAATATTAAATACGCAGTATTTT. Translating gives CASSQGTPSILNTQYF. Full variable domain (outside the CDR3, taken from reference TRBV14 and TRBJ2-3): EAGVTQFPSHSVIEKGQTVTLRCDPISGHDNLYWYRRVMGKEIKFLLHFVKESKQDESGMPNNRFLAERTGGTYSTLKVQPAELEDSGVYFCASSQGTPSILNTQYFGPGTRLTVL.

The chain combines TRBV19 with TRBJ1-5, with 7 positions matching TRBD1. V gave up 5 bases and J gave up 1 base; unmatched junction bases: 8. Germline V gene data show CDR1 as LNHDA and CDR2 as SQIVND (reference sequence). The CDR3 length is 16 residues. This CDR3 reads CASSEFGTVSNQPQHF. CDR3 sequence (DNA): TGTGCCAGTAGTGAGTTCGGGACAGTCAGCAATCAGCCCCAGCATTTT. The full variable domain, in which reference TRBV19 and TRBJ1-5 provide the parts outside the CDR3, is DGGITQSPKYLFRKEGQNVTLSCEQNLNHDAMYWYRQDPGQGLRLIYYSQIVNDFQKGDIAEGYSVSREKKESFPLTVTSAQKNPTAFYLCASSEFGTVSNQPQHFGDGTRLSIL.

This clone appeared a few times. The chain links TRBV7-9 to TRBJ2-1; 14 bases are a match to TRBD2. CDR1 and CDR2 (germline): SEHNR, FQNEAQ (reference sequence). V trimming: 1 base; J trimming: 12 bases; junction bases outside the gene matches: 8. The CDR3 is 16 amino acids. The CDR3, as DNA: TGTGCCAGCAGCTTAGTGTCGGGACTAGCGGGAGAAAGGCAGTTCTTC. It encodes CASSLVSGLAGERQFF.

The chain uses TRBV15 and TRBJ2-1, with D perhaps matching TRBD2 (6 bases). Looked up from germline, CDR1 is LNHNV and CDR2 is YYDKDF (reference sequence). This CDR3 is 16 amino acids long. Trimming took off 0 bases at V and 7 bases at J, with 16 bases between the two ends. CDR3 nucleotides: TGTGCCACCAGCAGAGAGGAATCAGGGCGGGAAAATGAGCAGTTCTTC. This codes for CATSREESGRENEQFF.

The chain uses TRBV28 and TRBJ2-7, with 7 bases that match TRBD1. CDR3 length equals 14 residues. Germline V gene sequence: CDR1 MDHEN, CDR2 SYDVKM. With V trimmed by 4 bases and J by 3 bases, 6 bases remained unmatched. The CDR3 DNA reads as TGTGCCAGCAGTTCGACAGGGTCTCTCTACGAGCAGTACTTC. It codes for CASSSTGSLYEQYF.

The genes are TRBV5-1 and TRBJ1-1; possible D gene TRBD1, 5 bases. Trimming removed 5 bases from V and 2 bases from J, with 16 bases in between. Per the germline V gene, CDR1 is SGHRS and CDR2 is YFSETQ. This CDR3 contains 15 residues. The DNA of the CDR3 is TGCGCCAGCAGACCGTCTTTGACAGTTAACACTGAAGCTTTCTTT. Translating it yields CASRPSLTVNTEAFF.

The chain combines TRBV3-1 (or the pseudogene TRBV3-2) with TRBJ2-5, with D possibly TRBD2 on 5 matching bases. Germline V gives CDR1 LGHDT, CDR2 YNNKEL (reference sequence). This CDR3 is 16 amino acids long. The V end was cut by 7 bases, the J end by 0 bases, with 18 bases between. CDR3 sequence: CASTLGTTGYQETQYF. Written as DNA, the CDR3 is TGTGCCAGCACCCTTGGAACGACGGGGTACCAAGAGACCCAGTACTTC.

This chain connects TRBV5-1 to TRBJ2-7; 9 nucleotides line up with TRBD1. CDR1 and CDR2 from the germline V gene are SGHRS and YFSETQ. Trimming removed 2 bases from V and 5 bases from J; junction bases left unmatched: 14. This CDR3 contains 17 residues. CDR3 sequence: CASSFPPSGTGFHEQYF. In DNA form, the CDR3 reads TGCGCCAGCAGCTTCCCTCCCTCCGGGACAGGGTTCCACGAGCAGTACTTC.

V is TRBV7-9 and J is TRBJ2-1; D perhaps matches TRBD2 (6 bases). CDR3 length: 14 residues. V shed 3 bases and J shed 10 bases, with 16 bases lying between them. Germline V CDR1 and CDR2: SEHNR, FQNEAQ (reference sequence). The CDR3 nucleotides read TGTGCCAGCAGCTTCGGATTTTCGGGGGTGGAGCAGTTCTTC. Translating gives CASSFGFSGVEQFF.

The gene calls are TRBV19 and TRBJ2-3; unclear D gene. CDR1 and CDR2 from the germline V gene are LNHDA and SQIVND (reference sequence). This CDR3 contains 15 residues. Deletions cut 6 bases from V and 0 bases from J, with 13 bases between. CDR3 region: CASSRSSRSTDTQYF. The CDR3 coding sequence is TGTGCCAGTAGCCGCTCCTCGAGGAGCACAGATACGCAGTATTTT.

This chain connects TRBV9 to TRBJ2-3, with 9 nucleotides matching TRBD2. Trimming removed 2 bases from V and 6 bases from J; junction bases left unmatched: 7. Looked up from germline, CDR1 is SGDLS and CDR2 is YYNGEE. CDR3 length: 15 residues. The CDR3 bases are TGTGCCAGCAGCGTTAGCGGGAGATATTTTGATACGCAGTATTTT. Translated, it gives CASSVSGRYFDTQYF.

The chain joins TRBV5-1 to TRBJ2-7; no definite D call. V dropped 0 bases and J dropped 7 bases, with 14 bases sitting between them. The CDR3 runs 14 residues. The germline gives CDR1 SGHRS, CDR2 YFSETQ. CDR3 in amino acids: CASSLGEVAREQYF. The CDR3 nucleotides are TGCGCCAGCAGCTTGGGTGAGGTAGCTCGGGAGCAGTACTTC.

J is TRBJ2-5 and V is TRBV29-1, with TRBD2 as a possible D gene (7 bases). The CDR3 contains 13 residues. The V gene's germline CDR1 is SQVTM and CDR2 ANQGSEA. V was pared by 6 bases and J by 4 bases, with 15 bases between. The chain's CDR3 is CSVGGPPIETQYF. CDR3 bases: TGCAGCGTGGGGGGGCCCCCAATAGAGACCCAGTACTTC.

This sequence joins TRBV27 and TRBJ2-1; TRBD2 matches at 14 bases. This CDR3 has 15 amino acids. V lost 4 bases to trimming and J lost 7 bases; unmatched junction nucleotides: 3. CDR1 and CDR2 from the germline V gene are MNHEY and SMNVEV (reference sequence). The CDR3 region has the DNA TGTGCCAGCAGTTCCCGACTAGCGGGAGGGAATGAGCAGTTCTTC. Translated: CASSSRLAGGNEQFF.

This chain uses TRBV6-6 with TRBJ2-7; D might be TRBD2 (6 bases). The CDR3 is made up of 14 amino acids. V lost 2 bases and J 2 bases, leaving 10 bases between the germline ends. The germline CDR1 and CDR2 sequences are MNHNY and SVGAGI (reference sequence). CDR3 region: CASSYRESAYEQYF. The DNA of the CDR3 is TGTGCCAGCAGTTACCGGGAGTCGGCCTACGAGCAGTACTTC.

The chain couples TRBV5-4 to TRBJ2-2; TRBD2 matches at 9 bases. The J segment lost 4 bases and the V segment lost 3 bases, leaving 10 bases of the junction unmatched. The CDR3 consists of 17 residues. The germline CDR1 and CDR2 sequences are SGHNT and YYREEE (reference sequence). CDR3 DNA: TGTGCCAGCAGCTCGACGAGTAGCGGGAGACGCACCGGGGAGCTGTTTTTT. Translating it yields CASSSTSSGRRTGELFF.

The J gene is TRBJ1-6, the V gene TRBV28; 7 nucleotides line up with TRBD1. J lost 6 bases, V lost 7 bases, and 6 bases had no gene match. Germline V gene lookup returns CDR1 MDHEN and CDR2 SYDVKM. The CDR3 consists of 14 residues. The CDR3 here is CASNSRQGNSPLHF. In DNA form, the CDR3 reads TGTGCCAGCAATTCCAGACAGGGTAATTCACCCCTCCACTTT.

The CDR3 loop is CASSSNLQGYTF. CDR3 in DNA: TGTGCCAGCAGTTCGAACCTACAGGGATACACCTTC. J is TRBJ1-2 and V is TRBV27, with D possibly being TRBD1 (6 bases). The V gene's germline CDR1 is MNHEY and CDR2 SMNVEV (reference sequence). Trimming took off 4 bases at V and 11 bases at J, with 14 bases between the two ends. The CDR3 runs 12 residues.

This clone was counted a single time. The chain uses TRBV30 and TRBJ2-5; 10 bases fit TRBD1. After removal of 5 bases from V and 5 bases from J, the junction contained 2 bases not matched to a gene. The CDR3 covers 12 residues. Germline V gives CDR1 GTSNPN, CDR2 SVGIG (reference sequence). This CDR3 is CAWGTGAETQYF. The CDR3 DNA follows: TGTGCCTGGGGGACAGGGGCCGAGACCCAGTACTTC.

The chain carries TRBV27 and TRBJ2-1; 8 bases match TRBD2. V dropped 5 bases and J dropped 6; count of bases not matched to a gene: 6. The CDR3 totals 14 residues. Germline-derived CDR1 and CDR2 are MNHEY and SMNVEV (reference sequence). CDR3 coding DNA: TGTGCCAGCAGTCCGGGACTAGGTCTCAATGAGCAGTTCTTC. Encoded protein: CASSPGLGLNEQFF.

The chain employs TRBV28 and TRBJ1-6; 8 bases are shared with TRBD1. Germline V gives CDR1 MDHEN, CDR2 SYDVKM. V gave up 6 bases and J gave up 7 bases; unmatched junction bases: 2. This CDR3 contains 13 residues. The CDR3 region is CASRWTGNSPLHF. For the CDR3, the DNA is TGTGCCAGCAGATGGACAGGGAATTCACCCCTCCACTTT.

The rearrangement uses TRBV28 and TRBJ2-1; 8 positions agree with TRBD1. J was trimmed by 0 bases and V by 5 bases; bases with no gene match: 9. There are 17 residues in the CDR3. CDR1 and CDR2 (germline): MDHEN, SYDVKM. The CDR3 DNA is TGTGCCAGCAGTCAAGGGACAGGTGGGAGCTCCTACAATGAGCAGTTCTTC. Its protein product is CASSQGTGGSSYNEQFF.

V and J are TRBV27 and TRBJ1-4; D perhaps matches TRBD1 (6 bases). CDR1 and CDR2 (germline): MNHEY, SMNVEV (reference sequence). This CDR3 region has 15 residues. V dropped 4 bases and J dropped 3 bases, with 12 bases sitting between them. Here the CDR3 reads CASSSTGFPNEKLFF. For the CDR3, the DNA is TGTGCCAGCAGTTCTACAGGGTTTCCTAATGAAAAACTGTTTTTT.

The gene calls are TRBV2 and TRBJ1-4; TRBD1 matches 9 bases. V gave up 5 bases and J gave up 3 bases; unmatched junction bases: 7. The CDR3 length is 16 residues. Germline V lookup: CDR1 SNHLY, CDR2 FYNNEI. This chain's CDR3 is CASSRHRGQSNEKLFF. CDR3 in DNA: TGTGCCAGCAGTCGGCACAGGGGGCAATCTAATGAAAAACTGTTTTTT.

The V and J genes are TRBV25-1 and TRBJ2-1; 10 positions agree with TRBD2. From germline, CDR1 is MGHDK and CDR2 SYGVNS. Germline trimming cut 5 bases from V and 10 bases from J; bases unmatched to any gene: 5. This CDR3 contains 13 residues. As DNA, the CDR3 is TGTGCCAGCAGTCGACTAGCGGGCGGGGAGCAGTTCTTC. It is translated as CASSRLAGGEQFF.

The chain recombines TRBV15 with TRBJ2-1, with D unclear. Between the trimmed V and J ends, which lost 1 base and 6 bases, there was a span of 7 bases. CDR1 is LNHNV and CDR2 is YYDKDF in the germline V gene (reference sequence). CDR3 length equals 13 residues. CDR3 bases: TGTGCCACCAGCAGAGTTCCCTCCAATGAGCAGTTCTTC. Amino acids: CATSRVPSNEQFF. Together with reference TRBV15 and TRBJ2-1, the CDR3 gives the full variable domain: DAMVIQNPRYQVTQFGKPVTLSCSQTLNHNVMYWYQQKSSQAPKLLFHYYDKDFNNEADTPDNFQSRRPNTSFCFLDIRSPGLGDTAMYLCATSRVPSNEQFFGPGTRLTVL.

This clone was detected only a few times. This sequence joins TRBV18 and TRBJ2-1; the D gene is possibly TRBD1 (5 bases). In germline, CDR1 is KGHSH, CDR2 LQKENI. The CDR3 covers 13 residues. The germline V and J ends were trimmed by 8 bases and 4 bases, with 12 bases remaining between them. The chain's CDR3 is CASTHQGYNEQFF. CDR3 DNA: TGTGCCAGCACTCACCAGGGATACAATGAGCAGTTCTTC. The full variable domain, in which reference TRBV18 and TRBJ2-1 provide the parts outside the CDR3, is NAGVMQNPRHLVRRRGQEARLRCSPMKGHSHVYWYRQLPEEGLKFMVYLQKENIIDESGMPKERFSAEFPKEGPSILRIQQVVRGDSAAYFCASTHQGYNEQFFGPGTRLTVL.